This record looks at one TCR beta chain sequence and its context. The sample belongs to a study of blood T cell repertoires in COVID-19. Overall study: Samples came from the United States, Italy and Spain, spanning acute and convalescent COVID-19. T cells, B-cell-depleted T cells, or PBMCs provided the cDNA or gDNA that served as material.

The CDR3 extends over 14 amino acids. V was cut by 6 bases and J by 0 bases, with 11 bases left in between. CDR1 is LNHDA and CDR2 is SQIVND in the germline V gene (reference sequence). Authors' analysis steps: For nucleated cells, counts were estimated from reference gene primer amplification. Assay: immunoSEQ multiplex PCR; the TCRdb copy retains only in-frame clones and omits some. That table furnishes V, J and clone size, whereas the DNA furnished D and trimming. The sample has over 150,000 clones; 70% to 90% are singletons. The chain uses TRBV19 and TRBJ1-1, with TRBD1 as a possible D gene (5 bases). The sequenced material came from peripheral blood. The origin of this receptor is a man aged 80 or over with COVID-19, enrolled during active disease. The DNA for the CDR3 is TGTGCCAGTAGGGAGGGGTTTATGAACACTGAAGCTTTCTTT. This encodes CASREGFMNTEAFF.